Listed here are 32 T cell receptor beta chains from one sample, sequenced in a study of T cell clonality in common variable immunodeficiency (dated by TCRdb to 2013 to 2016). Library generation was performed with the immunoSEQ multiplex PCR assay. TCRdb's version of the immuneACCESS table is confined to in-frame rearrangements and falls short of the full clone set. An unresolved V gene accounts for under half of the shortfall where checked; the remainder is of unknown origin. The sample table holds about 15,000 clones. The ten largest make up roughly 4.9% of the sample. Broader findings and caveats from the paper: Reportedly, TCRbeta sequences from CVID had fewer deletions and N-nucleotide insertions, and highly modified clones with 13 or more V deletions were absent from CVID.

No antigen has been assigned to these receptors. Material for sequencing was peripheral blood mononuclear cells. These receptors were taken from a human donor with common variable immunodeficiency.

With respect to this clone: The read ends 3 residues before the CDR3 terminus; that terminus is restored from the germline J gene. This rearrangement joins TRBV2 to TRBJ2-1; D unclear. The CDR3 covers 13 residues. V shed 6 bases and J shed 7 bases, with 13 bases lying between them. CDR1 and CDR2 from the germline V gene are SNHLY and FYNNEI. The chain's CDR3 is CASRVRVENEQFF. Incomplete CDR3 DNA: TGTGCCAGCAGGGTCCGGGTGGAGAATGAG.

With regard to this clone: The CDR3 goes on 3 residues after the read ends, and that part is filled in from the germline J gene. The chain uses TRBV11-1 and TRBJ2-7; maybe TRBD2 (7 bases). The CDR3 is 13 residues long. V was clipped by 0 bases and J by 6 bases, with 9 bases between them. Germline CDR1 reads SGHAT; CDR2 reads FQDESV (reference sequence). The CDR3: CASSLAGGLEQYF. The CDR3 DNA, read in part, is TGTGCCAGCAGCTTAGCGGGGGGGCTCGAG. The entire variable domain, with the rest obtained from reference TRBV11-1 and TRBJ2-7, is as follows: EAEVAQSPRYKITEKSQAVAFWCDPISGHATLYWYRQILGQGPELLVQFQDESVVDDSQLPKDRFSAERLKGVDSTLKIQPAELGDSAMYLCASSLAGGLEQYFGPGTRLTVT.

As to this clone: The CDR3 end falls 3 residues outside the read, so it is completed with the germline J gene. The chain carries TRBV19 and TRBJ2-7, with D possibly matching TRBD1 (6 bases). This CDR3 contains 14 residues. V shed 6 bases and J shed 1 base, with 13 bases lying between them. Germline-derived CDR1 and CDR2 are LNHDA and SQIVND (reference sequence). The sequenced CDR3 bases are TGTGCCAGTAGGGGTTGGACAGATTCCTACGAG. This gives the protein CASRGWTDSYE. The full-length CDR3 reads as CASRGWTDSYEQYF. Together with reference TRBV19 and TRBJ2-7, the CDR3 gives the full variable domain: DGGITQSPKYLFRKEGQNVTLSCEQNLNHDAMYWYRQDPGQGLRLIYYSQIVNDFQKGDIAEGYSVSREKKESFPLTVTSAQKNPTAFYLCASRGWTDSYEQYFGPGTRLTVT.

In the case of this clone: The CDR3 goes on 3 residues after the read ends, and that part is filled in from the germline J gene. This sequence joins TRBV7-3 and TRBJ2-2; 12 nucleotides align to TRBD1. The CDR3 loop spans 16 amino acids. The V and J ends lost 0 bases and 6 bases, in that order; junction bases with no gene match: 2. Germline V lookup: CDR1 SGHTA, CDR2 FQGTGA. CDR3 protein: CASSLTGTGGSGELFF. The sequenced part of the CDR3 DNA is TGTGCCAGCAGCTTAACCGGGACAGGGGGCTCCGGGGAG.

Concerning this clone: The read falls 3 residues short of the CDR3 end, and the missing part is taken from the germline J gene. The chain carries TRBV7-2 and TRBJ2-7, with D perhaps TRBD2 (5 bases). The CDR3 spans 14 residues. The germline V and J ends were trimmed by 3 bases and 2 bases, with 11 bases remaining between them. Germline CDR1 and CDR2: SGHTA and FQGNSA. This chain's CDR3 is CASSLITGTYEQYF. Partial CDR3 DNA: TGTGCCAGCAGCTTGATCACGGGGACCTACGAG.

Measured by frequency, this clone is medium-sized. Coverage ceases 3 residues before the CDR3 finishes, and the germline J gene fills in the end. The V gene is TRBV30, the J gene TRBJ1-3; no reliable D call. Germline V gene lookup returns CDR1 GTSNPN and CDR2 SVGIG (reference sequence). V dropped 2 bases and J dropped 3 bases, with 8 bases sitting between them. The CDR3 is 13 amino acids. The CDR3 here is CAWSTFLGNTIYF. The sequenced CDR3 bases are TGTGCCTGGAGTACATTTCTTGGAAACACC.

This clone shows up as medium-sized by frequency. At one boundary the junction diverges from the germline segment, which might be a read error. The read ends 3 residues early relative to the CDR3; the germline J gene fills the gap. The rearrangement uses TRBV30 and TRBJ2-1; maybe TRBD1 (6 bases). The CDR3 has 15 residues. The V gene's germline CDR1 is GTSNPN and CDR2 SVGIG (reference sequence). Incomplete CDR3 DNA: TGTGCCTGGGGTGTCGGGGACAAACCCTACAATGAG. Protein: CAWGVGDKPYNE. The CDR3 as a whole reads CAWGVGDKPYNEQFF.

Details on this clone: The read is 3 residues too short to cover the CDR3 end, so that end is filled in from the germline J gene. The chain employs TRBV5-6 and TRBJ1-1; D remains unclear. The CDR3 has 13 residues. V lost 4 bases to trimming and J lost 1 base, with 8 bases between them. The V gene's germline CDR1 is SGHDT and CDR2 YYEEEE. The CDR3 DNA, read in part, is TGTGCCAGCAGCAAGGTAGCGAACACTGAA. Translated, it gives CASSKVANTE. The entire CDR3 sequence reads CASSKVANTEAFF.

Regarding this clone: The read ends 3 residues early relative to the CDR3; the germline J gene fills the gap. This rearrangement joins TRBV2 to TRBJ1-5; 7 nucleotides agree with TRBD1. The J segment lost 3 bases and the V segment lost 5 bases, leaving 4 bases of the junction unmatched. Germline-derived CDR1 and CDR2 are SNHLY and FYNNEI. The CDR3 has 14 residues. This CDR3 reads CASSPGQYNQPQHF. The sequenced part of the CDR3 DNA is TGTGCCAGCAGTCCGGGACAGTACAATCAGCCC.

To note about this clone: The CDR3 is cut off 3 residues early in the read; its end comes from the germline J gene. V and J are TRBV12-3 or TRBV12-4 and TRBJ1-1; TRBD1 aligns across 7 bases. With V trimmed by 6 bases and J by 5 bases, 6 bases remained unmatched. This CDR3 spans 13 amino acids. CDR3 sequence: CASSRTGVTEAFF. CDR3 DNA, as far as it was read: TGTGCCAGCAGCCGTACAGGGGTAACTGAA.

Partial CDR3 DNA: TGTGCCAGCAGGTCTACGGGACTAGCCCTGTACGAG. This encodes CASRSTGLALYE. The full CDR3 sequence reads CASRSTGLALYEQYF. The chain combines TRBV6-2 or TRBV6-3 with TRBJ2-7, with 9 nucleotides matching TRBD2. Sequencing ends 3 residues short of the CDR3 end; the germline J gene provides the rest. CDR1 and CDR2 from the germline V gene are MNHEY and SVGEGT. V trimming: 6 bases; J trimming: 4 bases; junction bases outside the gene matches: 10. There are 15 residues in the CDR3.

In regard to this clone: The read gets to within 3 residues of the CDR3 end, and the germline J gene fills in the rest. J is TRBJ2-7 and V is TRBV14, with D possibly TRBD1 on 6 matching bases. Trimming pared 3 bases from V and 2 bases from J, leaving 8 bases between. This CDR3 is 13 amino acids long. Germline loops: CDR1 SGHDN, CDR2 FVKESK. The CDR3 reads CASSQPGAYEQYF. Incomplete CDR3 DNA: TGTGCCAGCAGCCAGCCAGGGGCCTACGAG.

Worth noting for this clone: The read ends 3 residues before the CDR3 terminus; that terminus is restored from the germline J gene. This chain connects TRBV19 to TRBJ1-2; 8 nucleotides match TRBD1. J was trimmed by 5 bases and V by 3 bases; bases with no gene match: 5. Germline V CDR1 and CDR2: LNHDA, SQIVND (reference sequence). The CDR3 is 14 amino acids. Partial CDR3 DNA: TGTGCCAGTAGTATCCAACAGGGGGAGTATGGC. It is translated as CASSIQQGEYG. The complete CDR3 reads CASSIQQGEYGYTF.

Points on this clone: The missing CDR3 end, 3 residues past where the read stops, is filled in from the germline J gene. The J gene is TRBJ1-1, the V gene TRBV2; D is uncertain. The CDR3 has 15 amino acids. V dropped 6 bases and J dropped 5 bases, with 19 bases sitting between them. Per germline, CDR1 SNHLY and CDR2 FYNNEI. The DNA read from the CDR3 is TGTGCCAGCAGCGCCCTTCGAGAGGAGGGTACTGAA. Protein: CASSALREEGTE. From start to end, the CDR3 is CASSALREEGTEAFF.

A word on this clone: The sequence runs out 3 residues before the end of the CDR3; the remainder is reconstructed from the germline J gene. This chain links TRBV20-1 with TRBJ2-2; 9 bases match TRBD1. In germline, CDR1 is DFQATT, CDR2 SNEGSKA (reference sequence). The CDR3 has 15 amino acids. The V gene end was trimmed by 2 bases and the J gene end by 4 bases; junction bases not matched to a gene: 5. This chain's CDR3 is CSARSGTGPTGELFF. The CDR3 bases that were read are TGCAGTGCTAGAAGCGGGACAGGGCCCACCGGGGAG.

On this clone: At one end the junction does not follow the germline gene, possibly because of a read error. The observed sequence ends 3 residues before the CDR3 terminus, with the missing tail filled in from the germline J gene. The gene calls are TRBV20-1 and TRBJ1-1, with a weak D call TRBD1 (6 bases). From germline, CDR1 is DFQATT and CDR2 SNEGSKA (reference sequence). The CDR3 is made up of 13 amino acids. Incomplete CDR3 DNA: TGCAGTGCTAGACCTACAGGGAACGCTGAA. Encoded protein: CSARPTGNAE. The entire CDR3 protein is CSARPTGNAEAFF.

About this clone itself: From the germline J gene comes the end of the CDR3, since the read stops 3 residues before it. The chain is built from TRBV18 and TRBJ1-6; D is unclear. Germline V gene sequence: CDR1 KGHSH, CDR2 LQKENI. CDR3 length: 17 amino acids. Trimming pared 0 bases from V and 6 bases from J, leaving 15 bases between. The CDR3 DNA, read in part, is TGTGCCAGCTCACCACCTTTGACGAAAGGGCTTAATTCACCC. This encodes CASSPPLTKGLNSP. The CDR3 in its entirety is CASSPPLTKGLNSPLHF.

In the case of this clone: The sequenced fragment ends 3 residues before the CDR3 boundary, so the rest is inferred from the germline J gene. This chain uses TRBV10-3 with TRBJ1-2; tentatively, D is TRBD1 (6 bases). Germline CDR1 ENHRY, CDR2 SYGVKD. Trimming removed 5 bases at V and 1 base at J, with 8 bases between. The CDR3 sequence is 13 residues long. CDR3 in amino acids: CAISLDSNYGYTF. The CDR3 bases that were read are TGTGCCATCAGTTTGGACAGTAACTATGGC.

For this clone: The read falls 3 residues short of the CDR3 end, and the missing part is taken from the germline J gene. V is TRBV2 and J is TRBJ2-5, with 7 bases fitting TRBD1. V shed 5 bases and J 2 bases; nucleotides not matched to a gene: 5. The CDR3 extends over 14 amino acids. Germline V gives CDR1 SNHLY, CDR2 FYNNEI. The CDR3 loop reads CASSRDRQQETQYF. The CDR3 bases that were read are TGTGCCAGCAGTCGGGACAGACAACAAGAGACC. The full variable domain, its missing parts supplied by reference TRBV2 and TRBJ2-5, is EPEVTQTPSHQVTQMGQEVILRCVPISNHLYFYWYRQILGQKVEFLVSFYNNEISEKSEIFDDQFSVERPDGSNFTLKIRSTKLEDSAMYFCASSRDRQQETQYFGPGTRLLVL.

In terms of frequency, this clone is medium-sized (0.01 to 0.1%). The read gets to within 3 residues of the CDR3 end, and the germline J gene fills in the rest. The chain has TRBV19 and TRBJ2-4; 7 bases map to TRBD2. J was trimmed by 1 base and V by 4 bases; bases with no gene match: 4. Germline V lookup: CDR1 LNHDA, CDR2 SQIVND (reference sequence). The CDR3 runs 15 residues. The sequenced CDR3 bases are TGTGCCAGTAGTACCAGCGGGAACGCCAAAAACATT. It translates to CASSTSGNAKNI. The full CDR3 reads CASSTSGNAKNIQYF.

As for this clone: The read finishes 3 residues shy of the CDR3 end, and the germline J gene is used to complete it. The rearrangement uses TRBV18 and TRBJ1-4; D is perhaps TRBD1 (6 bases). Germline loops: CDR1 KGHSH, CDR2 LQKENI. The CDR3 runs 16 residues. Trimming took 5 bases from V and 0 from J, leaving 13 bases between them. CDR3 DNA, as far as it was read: TGTGCCAGCTCAAAAGGACAGCCTGCAACTAATGAAAAA. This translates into CASSKGQPATNEK. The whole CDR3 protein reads CASSKGQPATNEKLFF.

CDR3 DNA (partial): TGTGCCAGTAGTATAGCAAGACCGGGACAGGGGGATGAGACC. This gives the protein CASSIARPGQGDET. The full-length CDR3 reads as CASSIARPGQGDETQYF. The chain recombines TRBV19 with TRBJ2-5; 11 positions match TRBD1. The CDR3 extends 3 residues past the end of the read, so its final part is completed from the germline J gene. CDR3 length: 17 residues. After removal of 1 base from V and 5 bases from J, the junction contained 9 bases not matched to a gene. Per the germline V gene, CDR1 is LNHDA and CDR2 is SQIVND (reference sequence).

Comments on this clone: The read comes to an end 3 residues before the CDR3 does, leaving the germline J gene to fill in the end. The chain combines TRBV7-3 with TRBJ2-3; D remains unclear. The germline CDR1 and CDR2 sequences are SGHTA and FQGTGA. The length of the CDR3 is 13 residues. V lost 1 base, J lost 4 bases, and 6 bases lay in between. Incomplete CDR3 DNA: TGTGCCAGCAGCTTAATGGGCGCAGATACG. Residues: CASSLMGADT. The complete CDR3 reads CASSLMGADTQYF.

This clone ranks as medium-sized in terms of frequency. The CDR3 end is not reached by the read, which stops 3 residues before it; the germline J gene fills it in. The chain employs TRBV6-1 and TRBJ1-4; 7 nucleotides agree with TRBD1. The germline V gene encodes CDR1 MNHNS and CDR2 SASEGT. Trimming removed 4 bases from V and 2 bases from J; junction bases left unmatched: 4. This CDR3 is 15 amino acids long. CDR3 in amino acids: CASSVDRETNEKLFF. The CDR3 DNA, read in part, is TGTGCCAGCAGTGTCGACAGGGAGACTAATGAAAAA.

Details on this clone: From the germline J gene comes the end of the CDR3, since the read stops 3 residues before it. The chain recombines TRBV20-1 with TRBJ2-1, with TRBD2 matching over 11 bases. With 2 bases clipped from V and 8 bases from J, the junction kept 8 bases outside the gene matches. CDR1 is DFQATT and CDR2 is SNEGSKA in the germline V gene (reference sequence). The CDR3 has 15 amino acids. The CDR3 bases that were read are TGCAGTGCTAGATCCCTAGCGGGAGGTATCCATGAG. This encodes CSARSLAGGIHE. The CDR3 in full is CSARSLAGGIHEQFF.

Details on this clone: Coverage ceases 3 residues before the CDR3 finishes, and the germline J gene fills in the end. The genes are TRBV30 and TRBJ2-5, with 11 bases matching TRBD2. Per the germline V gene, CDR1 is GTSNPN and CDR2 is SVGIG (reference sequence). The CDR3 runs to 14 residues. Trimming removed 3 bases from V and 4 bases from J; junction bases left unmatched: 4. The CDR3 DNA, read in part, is TGTGCCTGGAGCCCAGGACTAGCGGGAGAGACC. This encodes CAWSPGLAGET. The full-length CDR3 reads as CAWSPGLAGETQYF.

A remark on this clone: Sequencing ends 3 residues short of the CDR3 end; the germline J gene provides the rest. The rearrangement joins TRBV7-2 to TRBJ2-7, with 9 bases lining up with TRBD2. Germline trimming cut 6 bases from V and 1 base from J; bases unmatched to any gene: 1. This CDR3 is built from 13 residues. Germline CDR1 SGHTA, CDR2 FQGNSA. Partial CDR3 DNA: TGTGCCAGCAGACTAGCGGGTTCCTACGAG. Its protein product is CASRLAGSYE. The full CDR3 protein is CASRLAGSYEQYF.

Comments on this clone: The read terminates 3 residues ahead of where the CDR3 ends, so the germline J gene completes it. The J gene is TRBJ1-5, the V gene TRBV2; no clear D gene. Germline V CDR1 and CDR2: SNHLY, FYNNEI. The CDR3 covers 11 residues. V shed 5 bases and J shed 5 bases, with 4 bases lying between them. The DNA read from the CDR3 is TGTGCCAGCAGTTCCGATCAGCCC. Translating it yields CASSSDQP. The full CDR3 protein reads CASSSDQPQHF.

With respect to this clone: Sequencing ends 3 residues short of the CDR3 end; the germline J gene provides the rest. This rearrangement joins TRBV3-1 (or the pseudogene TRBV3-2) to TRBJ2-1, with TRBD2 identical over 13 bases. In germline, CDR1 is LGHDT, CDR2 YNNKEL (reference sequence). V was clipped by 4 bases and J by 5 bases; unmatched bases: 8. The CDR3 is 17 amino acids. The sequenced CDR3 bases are TGTGCCAGCAGCCTTCGACTAGCGGGGGGCTATAACAATGAG. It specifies CASSLRLAGGYNNE. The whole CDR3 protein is CASSLRLAGGYNNEQFF.

The CDR3 sequence: CASSLGGGNTIYF. The CDR3 bases that were read are TGTGCCAGCAGTCTCGGGGGTGGAAACACC. This chain connects TRBV12-3 or TRBV12-4 to TRBJ1-3, with D tentatively TRBD1 (5 bases). Coverage ceases 3 residues before the CDR3 finishes, and the germline J gene fills in the end. This CDR3 is built from 13 residues. The V end was cut by 5 bases, the J end by 3 bases, with 8 bases between.

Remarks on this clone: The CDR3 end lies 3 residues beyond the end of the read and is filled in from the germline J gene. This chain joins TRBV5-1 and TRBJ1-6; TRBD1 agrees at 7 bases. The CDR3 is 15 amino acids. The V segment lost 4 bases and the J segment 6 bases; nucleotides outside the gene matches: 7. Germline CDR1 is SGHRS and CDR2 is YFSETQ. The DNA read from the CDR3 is TGCGCCAGCAGCCCTCTACAGGGGTTTAATTCACCC. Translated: CASSPLQGFNSP. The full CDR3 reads CASSPLQGFNSPLHF.

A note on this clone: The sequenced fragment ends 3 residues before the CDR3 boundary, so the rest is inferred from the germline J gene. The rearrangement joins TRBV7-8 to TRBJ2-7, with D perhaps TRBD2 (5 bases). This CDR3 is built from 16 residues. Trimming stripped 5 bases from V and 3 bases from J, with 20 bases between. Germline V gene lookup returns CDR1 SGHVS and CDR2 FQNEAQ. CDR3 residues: CASSPSAVGSLYEQYF. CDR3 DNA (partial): TGTGCCAGCAGCCCCTCAGCGGTAGGCTCCCTCTACGAG.